Each of the 17 T cell receptor beta chains below was sequenced from the same sample in a study of T cells after yellow fever vaccination. TCRdb analysed the 5' RACE reads with MiXCR anew, one entry per CDR3 protein. The data hold roughly 150,000 distinct CDR3 sequences, with 5.5% to 7.5% observed a single time. Sequences were derived from CD4+ T cells sorted from PBMCs, sampled 4 to 6 days after the first yellow fever vaccination. Receptors originate from a man in his late teens or twenties who received the YFV17D yellow fever vaccine.

Many counts were recorded for this clonotype. The chain carries TRBV7-9 and TRBJ2-1, with TRBD2 identical over 9 bases. This CDR3 spans 14 amino acids. V was pared by 7 bases and J by 4 bases, with 5 bases of the junction left unmatched. The germline gives CDR1 SEHNR, CDR2 FQNEAQ (reference sequence). In DNA form, the CDR3 reads TGTGCCAGCACCAGCGGGGGGTTATACAATGAGCAGTTCTTC. It is translated as CASTSGGLYNEQFF.

In its sample, this clonotype was seen a few times. The chain joins TRBV27 to TRBJ2-2; 7 nucleotides align to TRBD1. This CDR3 is 17 amino acids long. Germline CDR1 MNHEY, CDR2 SMNVEV (reference sequence). V trimming: 7 bases; J trimming: 9 bases; junction bases outside the gene matches: 20. The CDR3 nucleotides read TGTGCCAGCAAGTCTCCCAGGGAGACAGGGCGGATGAGGGAGCTGTTTTTT. It is translated as CASKSPRETGRMRELFF.

About this clonotype: Given a much more abundant clone one base away, this may be a read error. V gene TRBV6-1 combines with J gene TRBJ1-2; 8 positions match TRBD1. This CDR3 region has 16 residues. Germline values: CDR1 MNHNS, CDR2 SASEGT. V lost 6 bases and J lost 5; bases outside the gene matches: 14. For the CDR3, the DNA is TGTGCCAGCAGCCCCTCGACAGGGGATCATAAGTATGGCTACACCTTC. This gives the protein CASSPSTGDHKYGYTF.

This clonotype was picked up many times. This chain's CDR3 is CASVDRGAELHSYEQYF. The CDR3 nucleotides read TGTGCCAGCGTAGACAGGGGAGCAGAGTTACACTCCTACGAGCAGTACTTC. The chain carries TRBV6-2 or TRBV6-3 and TRBJ2-7; TRBD1 agrees at 8 bases. CDR1 is MNHEY and CDR2 is SVGEGT in the germline V gene. Trimming cost V 8 bases and J 0 bases; bases outside gene matches: 15. This CDR3 comprises 17 residues.

Notes on this clonotype: A read error may be the cause here, since a much bigger clone is one base away. The chain combines TRBV5-6 with TRBJ1-2, with unresolved D. The CDR3 consists of 14 residues. Germline V gene sequence: CDR1 SGHDT, CDR2 YYEEEE. V lost 0 bases and J 7 bases, leaving 13 bases between the germline ends. The chain's CDR3 is CASSLGRNNCGYTF. DNA for the CDR3: TGTGCCAGCAGCTTGGGCAGGAACAATTGTGGCTACACCTTC.

This clonotype was detected many times. The genes are TRBV6-5 and TRBJ1-2; D is unresolved. The V gene lost 2 bases and the J gene lost 5 bases, with 6 bases spanning the gap. Looked up from germline, CDR1 is MNHEY and CDR2 is SVGAGI. The CDR3 runs 12 residues. The CDR3 DNA reads as TGTGCCAGCAGTTACAGCGGATATGGCTACACCTTC. Its protein product is CASSYSGYGYTF.

This clonotype was observed many times. The V and J genes are TRBV5-1 and TRBJ2-4; weak D call: TRBD2 (6 bases). Deletions cut 10 bases from V and 2 bases from J, with 13 bases between. CDR3 length: 13 amino acids. Germline lookup yields CDR1 SGHRS and CDR2 YFSETQ. The CDR3 region has the DNA TGCGCCTTAGCGGAAAGAACCAAAAACATTCAGTACTTC. This translates into CALAERTKNIQYF.

The chain joins TRBV29-1 to TRBJ1-1; D is perhaps TRBD1 (5 bases). The CDR3 is 13 residues long. Germline V gives CDR1 SQVTM, CDR2 ANQGSEA. V lost 6 bases and J lost 0, with 11 bases in between. The CDR3 bases are TGCAGCGTGGCGGGACTGATGAACACTGAAGCTTTCTTT. Amino acids: CSVAGLMNTEAFF.

The V call is TRBV20-1, the J call TRBJ1-4, with D possibly TRBD1 on 5 matching bases. The CDR3 totals 14 residues. Trimming pared 0 bases from V and 7 bases from J, leaving 12 bases between. The V gene's germline CDR1 is DFQATT and CDR2 SNEGSKA (reference sequence). The CDR3: CSARDQRGSEKLFF. DNA for the CDR3: TGCAGTGCTAGAGACCAAAGGGGCAGTGAAAAACTGTTTTTT.

This clonotype was counted between two and nine times. V gene TRBV6-1 combines with J gene TRBJ2-7; D ambiguous. Trimming removed 2 bases from V and 2 bases from J, with 7 bases in between. Germline lookup yields CDR1 MNHNS and CDR2 SASEGT. The CDR3 spans 13 residues. The CDR3 bases are TGTGCCAGCAGTGAAATAAGCGCCTACGAGCAGTACTTC. Protein sequence: CASSEISAYEQYF.

In DNA form, the CDR3 reads TGTGCCAGCAGCTCTCCGGGACTCGAGCAGTACTTC. It encodes CASSSPGLEQYF. The chain joins TRBV7-2 to TRBJ2-7; the D gene is possibly TRBD2 (6 bases). V was clipped by 4 bases and J by 6 bases, with 10 bases between them. The germline V gene encodes CDR1 SGHTA and CDR2 FQGNSA. This CDR3 spans 12 amino acids. The full variable domain, in which reference TRBV7-2 and TRBJ2-7 provide the parts outside the CDR3, is GAGVSQSPSNKVTEKGKDVELRCDPISGHTALYWYRQSLGQGLEFLIYFQGNSAPDKSGLPSDRFSAERTGGSVSTLTIQRTQQEDSAVYLCASSSPGLEQYFGPGTRLTVT.

V usage is TRBV4-2 and J usage is TRBJ1-5; D might be TRBD1 (6 bases). Germline-derived CDR1 and CDR2 are LGHNA and YNFKEQ. Trimming removed 2 bases from V and 4 bases from J, with 12 bases in between. The CDR3 sequence is 15 residues long. The CDR3 DNA is TGTGCCAGCAGCCAAACATATCAGGGGAATCAGCCCCAGCATTTT. This gives the protein CASSQTYQGNQPQHF.

This clonotype was recorded many times. This rearrangement joins TRBV5-1 to TRBJ1-1; D is ambiguous. Germline V gene lookup returns CDR1 SGHRS and CDR2 YFSETQ. CDR3 length: 14 residues. Trimming took off 4 bases at V and 5 bases at J, with 15 bases between the two ends. The CDR3 loop reads CASSETRGRTEAFF. The DNA of the CDR3 is TGCGCCAGCAGCGAAACTCGAGGGAGGACTGAAGCTTTCTTT.

This clonotype was seen at least ten times. The chain couples TRBV7-9 to TRBJ1-1; D is unresolved. Trimming pared 0 bases from V and 3 bases from J, leaving 8 bases between. The CDR3 extends over 14 amino acids. Per germline, CDR1 SEHNR and CDR2 FQNEAQ (reference sequence). CDR3 sequence: CASSLANRYTEAFF. The CDR3 DNA is TGTGCCAGCAGCTTAGCGAATCGGTACACTGAAGCTTTCTTT.

This clonotype appeared many times. J is TRBJ2-7 and V is TRBV12-3 or TRBV12-4, with D maybe TRBD2 (5 bases). This CDR3 spans 11 amino acids. Trimming left V 9 bases short and J 3 bases short, with 9 bases between. The CDR3 reads CASGRGYEQYV. As DNA, the CDR3 is TGTGCCAGTGGACGGGGCTACGAGCAGTACGTC.

As regards this clonotype: A much larger clone differs from this one at a single base, so this may be a read error. CDR3 sequence (DNA): TGCGCCAGCAGCTCGTACCACGAGACCCAGTACTTC. It translates to CASSSYHETQYF. V gene TRBV5-1 combines with J gene TRBJ2-5; D remains unclear. The CDR3 runs 12 residues. Germline V CDR1 and CDR2: SGHRS, YFSETQ.

This clonotype has ten or more counts. The V gene is TRBV5-1, the J gene TRBJ2-3; 9 bases are shared with TRBD2. Germline V CDR1 and CDR2: SGHRS, YFSETQ. The ends lost 2 bases at V and 3 bases at J; junction bases unmatched: 1. This CDR3 is built from 14 residues. The CDR3: CASSFLAGTDTQYF. CDR3 sequence (DNA): TGCGCCAGCAGCTTCCTAGCGGGGACAGATACGCAGTATTTT. Drawing the rest from reference TRBV5-1 and TRBJ2-3, the complete variable domain is KAGVTQTPRYLIKTRGQQVTLSCSPISGHRSVSWYQQTPGQGLQFLFEYFSETQRNKGNFPGRFSGRQFSNSRSEMNVSTLELGDSALYLCASSFLAGTDTQYFGPGTRLTVL.